The 25 T cell receptor beta chains below all came from one sample that was sequenced in a study of cytomegalovirus exposure and HLA in healthy donors (dated by TCRdb to the late 2010s). Receptor libraries were prepared by the immunoSEQ multiplex PCR assay. For the multiplex PCR, a mixture combining 60 forward primers for TCR Vbeta segments and 13 reverse primers for TCR Jbeta segments was used. What TCRdb holds here is the immuneACCESS table cut down to in-frame rearrangements. Part of the clones is not present; checked against another copy, under half of the missing clones reflect an unresolved V gene, and the others are unexplained. The sample yields some 200,000 clones; approximately 85% were counted once. Clones ranked in the top ten supply around 0.8% of the sample. The sample was PBMCs. These receptor sequences come from a woman between 18 and 29 years old in good health and CMV-seronegative.

With regard to this clone: This specimen includes other DNA sequences encoding the same CDR3. The genes are TRBV29-1 and TRBJ2-5; no definite D call. The V end was cut by 3 bases, the J end by 1 base, with 15 bases between. The CDR3 extends over 15 amino acids. Germline CDR1 SQVTM, CDR2 ANQGSEA. Written as DNA, the CDR3 is TGCAGCGTTGAGGATCGCGGTAGCCCCCAAGAGACCCAGTACTTC. Protein: CSVEDRGSPQETQYF.

The chain has TRBV5-4 and TRBJ2-3; 13 bases agree with TRBD2. With V trimmed by 4 bases and J by 4 bases, 6 bases remained unmatched. Germline V gene data show CDR1 as SGHNT and CDR2 as YYREEE (reference sequence). There are 16 residues in the CDR3. The CDR3 DNA is TGTGCCAGCAGCACGAGGACTAGCGGGAGCGCAGATACGCAGTATTTT. Its translation is CASSTRTSGSADTQYF.

The chain has TRBV19 and TRBJ1-6, with a possible D match to TRBD1 (6 bases). The CDR3 covers 14 residues. Trimming shortened V by 3 bases and J by 7 bases, and 10 bases separated the two germline ends. From germline, CDR1 is LNHDA and CDR2 SQIVND (reference sequence). CDR3 in amino acids: CASSINRANSPLHF. CDR3 nucleotides: TGTGCCAGTAGTATTAACAGGGCGAATTCACCCCTCCACTTT.

The J gene is TRBJ1-3, the V gene TRBV18; D is perhaps TRBD1 (6 bases). Germline CDR1 reads KGHSH; CDR2 reads LQKENI. The V and J ends lost 3 bases and 2 bases respectively, with 14 bases between them. The CDR3 is made up of 16 amino acids. The CDR3: CASSPSTGSAGNTIYF. The CDR3 region has the DNA TGTGCCAGCTCACCTTCTACAGGGAGTGCTGGAAACACCATATATTTT.

The chain is built from TRBV7-7 and TRBJ2-1; D is ambiguous. This CDR3 contains 13 residues. Trimming stripped 0 bases from V and 5 bases from J, with 5 bases between. In germline, CDR1 is SSHAT, CDR2 FNYEAQ (reference sequence). The CDR3: CASSLAQDNEQFF. CDR3 DNA: TGTGCCAGCAGCTTAGCGCAGGACAATGAGCAGTTCTTC.

V and J are TRBV30 and TRBJ2-1; 8 bases match TRBD2. Trimming took 2 bases from V and 5 from J; bases not matched to a gene: 5. Germline V gene sequence: CDR1 GTSNPN, CDR2 SVGIG (reference sequence). This CDR3 is 14 amino acids long. The CDR3 nucleotides read TGTGCCTGGAGTCCCGGACTAGCCCACAATGAGCAGTTCTTC. Encoded protein: CAWSPGLAHNEQFF.

The CDR3 protein is CASNKREGVGELFF. CDR3 bases: TGCGCCAGCAATAAGCGGGAGGGGGTCGGGGAGCTGTTTTTT. The chain links TRBV10-2 to TRBJ2-2; 10 bases are shared with TRBD2. J gave up 7 bases and V 7 bases, and 6 bases lay outside the gene matches. Germline assignment: CDR1 WSHSY and CDR2 SAAADI. This CDR3 is 14 amino acids long.

This sequence joins TRBV11-2 and TRBJ2-2; 10 bases agree with TRBD2. Trimming removed 5 bases from V and 4 bases from J; junction bases left unmatched: 7. The germline CDR1 and CDR2 sequences are SGHAT and FQNNGV. The CDR3 length is 16 residues. The CDR3 is CASSPGLADFTGELFF. CDR3 DNA: TGTGCCAGCAGCCCTGGACTAGCGGACTTCACCGGGGAGCTGTTTTTT.

This clone has more than one count but fewer than ten. The chain is built from TRBV30 and TRBJ2-4, with D possibly being TRBD2 (5 bases). The CDR3 spans 13 residues. Between the trimmed V and J ends, which lost 0 bases and 8 bases, there was a span of 11 bases. The germline gives CDR1 GTSNPN, CDR2 SVGIG (reference sequence). In nucleotides, the CDR3 is TGTGCCTGGAGTGTACGCGGGCCGGACATTCAGTACTTC. Translated, it gives CAWSVRGPDIQYF.

A remark on this clone: The sample carries other DNA sequences with the same CDR3. This chain uses TRBV18 with TRBJ2-7; 10 bases fit TRBD1. CDR1 and CDR2 (germline): KGHSH, LQKENI. The V and J ends lost 3 bases and 2 bases, in that order; junction bases with no gene match: 1. This CDR3 is 14 amino acids long. CDR3 nucleotide sequence: TGTGCCAGCTCACCGGGACAGGGGCCCTACGAGCAGTACTTC. This sequence encodes CASSPGQGPYEQYF.

J is TRBJ2-1 and V is TRBV19; 8 bases match TRBD2. This CDR3 region has 15 residues. Germline lookup yields CDR1 LNHDA and CDR2 SQIVND (reference sequence). Unmatched junction bases numbered 8, after V lost 1 base and J lost 9 bases. The CDR3 is CASSIGTGTRPEQFF. The CDR3 bases are TGTGCCAGTAGTATAGGGACCGGGACTAGGCCTGAGCAGTTCTTC.

CDR3 amino acids: CAISESRQGSYEQYF. The DNA for the CDR3 is TGTGCCATCAGTGAGTCAAGGCAGGGTTCCTACGAGCAGTACTTC. V gene TRBV10-3 combines with J gene TRBJ2-7; the D gene is possibly TRBD1 (5 bases). Deletions cut 0 bases from V and 1 base from J, with 10 bases between. CDR1 and CDR2 from the germline V gene are ENHRY and SYGVKD. The CDR3 has 15 amino acids.

The J gene is TRBJ2-3, the V gene TRBV25-1; 11 bases fit TRBD2. This CDR3 region has 16 residues. Germline values: CDR1 MGHDK, CDR2 SYGVNS. V was pared by 3 bases and J by 6 bases, with 8 bases of the junction left unmatched. CDR3 sequence reads: CASSEIAGGPGDTQYF. The CDR3, as DNA: TGTGCCAGCAGTGAGATAGCGGGGGGGCCAGGGGATACGCAGTATTTT.

This clone has just a few counts. V and J are TRBV6-5 and TRBJ1-1; D is unclear. The CDR3 contains 14 residues. Trimming removed 0 bases from V and 4 bases from J, with 9 bases in between. Germline CDR1 and CDR2: MNHEY and SVGAGI. The CDR3 loop is CASSYSRGSTEAFF. As DNA, the CDR3 is TGTGCCAGCAGTTACTCCCGAGGGAGCACTGAAGCTTTCTTT.

The V gene is TRBV5-7, the J gene TRBJ2-3; possibly TRBD1 for D (6 bases). TRBV5-7 is an open reading frame, and its role is uncertain. V shed 1 base and J shed 1 base, with 16 bases lying between them. The CDR3 spans 17 residues. The CDR3 DNA reads TGTGCCAGCAGCTTGAGGGGTTGCCCAGGGGGCACAGATACGCAGTATTTT. It codes for CASSLRGCPGGTDTQYF.

This clone was detected only once. The V call is TRBV7-3, the J call TRBJ2-2; TRBD2 agrees at 11 bases. V gave up 6 bases and J gave up 3 bases; unmatched junction bases: 6. Per the germline V gene, CDR1 is SGHTA and CDR2 is FQGTGA. The CDR3 is 16 residues long. The CDR3 here is CASSPGLADYTGELFF. CDR3 DNA sequence: TGTGCCAGCAGTCCGGGACTAGCGGATTACACCGGGGAGCTGTTTTTT.

This clone occurred a few times. The chain employs TRBV5-1 and TRBJ1-2; D possibly corresponds to TRBD1 (5 bases). V gave up 0 bases and J gave up 5 bases, with 14 bases separating them. CDR1 is SGHRS and CDR2 is YFSETQ in the germline V gene. The CDR3 covers 15 residues. The CDR3 bases are TGCGCCAGCAGCTTGGAAGTGGGGGGTGGTTATGGCTACACCTTC. Translated: CASSLEVGGGYGYTF.

The CDR3 sequence is CASSGGTSGTNEQFF. The CDR3 DNA is TGTGCCAGCAGTGGCGGGACTAGCGGGACCAATGAGCAGTTCTTC. The chain employs TRBV2 and TRBJ2-1; TRBD2 matches at 13 bases. Trimming took 4 bases from V and 6 from J; bases not matched to a gene: 3. The length of the CDR3 is 15 residues. Germline assignment: CDR1 SNHLY and CDR2 FYNNEI.

The rearrangement links TRBV5-1 to TRBJ1-2; 9 nucleotides agree with TRBD1. The CDR3 covers 14 residues. V lost 4 bases to trimming and J lost 7 bases; unmatched junction nucleotides: 8. CDR1 is SGHRS, CDR2 YFSETQ, per germline. In DNA form, the CDR3 reads TGCGCCAGCAGCGACCGACAGGGGGTTGCTGGCTACACCTTC. Residues: CASSDRQGVAGYTF.

The J gene is TRBJ2-1, the V gene TRBV9; D may be TRBD2 (6 bases). Germline loops: CDR1 SGDLS, CDR2 YYNGEE. The CDR3 length is 17 residues. Trimming took off 1 base at V and 4 bases at J, with 18 bases between the two ends. CDR3 protein: CASSVKEGSGLYNEQFF. CDR3 DNA sequence: TGTGCCAGCAGCGTAAAAGAGGGTAGCGGCCTTTACAATGAGCAGTTCTTC. The entire variable domain, with the rest obtained from reference TRBV9 and TRBJ2-1, is as follows: DSGVTQTPKHLITATGQRVTLRCSPRSGDLSVYWYQQSLDQGLQFLIQYYNGEERAKGNILERFSAQQFPDLHSELNLSSLELGDSALYFCASSVKEGSGLYNEQFFGPGTRLTVL.

The chain combines TRBV19 with TRBJ1-1; 9 bases map to TRBD1. Germline trimming cut 6 bases from V and 1 base from J; bases unmatched to any gene: 9. The CDR3 consists of 16 residues. Germline loops: CDR1 LNHDA, CDR2 SQIVND (reference sequence). Here the CDR3 reads CASRRSGTGTNTEAFF. The DNA for the CDR3 is TGTGCCAGTAGGAGATCCGGGACAGGGACGAACACTGAAGCTTTCTTT.

The chain joins TRBV19 to TRBJ2-1; 9 bases fit TRBD2. CDR1 and CDR2 (germline): LNHDA, SQIVND (reference sequence). The CDR3 covers 16 residues. J lost 3 bases, V lost 3 bases, and 6 bases had no gene match. This CDR3 reads CASSIQAGGRYNEQFF. CDR3 DNA: TGTGCCAGTAGTATCCAAGCGGGAGGCCGCTACAATGAGCAGTTCTTC.

The chain couples TRBV29-1 to TRBJ1-3; D uncertain. Germline V gene sequence: CDR1 SQVTM, CDR2 ANQGSEA. Trimming pared 0 bases from V and 5 bases from J, leaving 14 bases between. There are 15 residues in the CDR3. CDR3 protein: CSVEDRGGVRNTIYF. The CDR3 DNA is TGCAGCGTTGAAGATCGGGGAGGAGTAAGAAACACCATATATTTT. The entire variable domain, with the rest obtained from reference TRBV29-1 and TRBJ1-3, is as follows: SAVISQKPSRDICQRGTSLTIQCQVDSQVTMMFWYRQQPGQSLTLIATANQGSEATYESGFVIDKFPISRPNLTFSTLTVSNMSPEDSSIYLCSVEDRGGVRNTIYFGEGSWLTVV.

J is TRBJ1-5 and V is TRBV6-5; TRBD1 matches 7 bases. This CDR3 has 14 amino acids. The germline gives CDR1 MNHEY, CDR2 SVGAGI. V lost 5 bases to trimming and J lost 6 bases; unmatched junction nucleotides: 7. CDR3 nucleotide sequence: TGTGCCAGCAGTCCACAGGGGAAGGCTCAGCCCCAGCATTTT. It yields the protein CASSPQGKAQPQHF.

This rearrangement joins TRBV11-3 to TRBJ2-1; 14 bases fit TRBD2. V shed 5 bases and J 6 bases; nucleotides not matched to a gene: 9. Germline-derived CDR1 and CDR2 are SGHNT and YENEEA. The CDR3 is 17 residues long. CDR3 sequence (DNA): TGTGCCAGCAGCGAACAAGGGACTAGCGGGAGTCTCAATGAGCAGTTCTTC. Its translation: CASSEQGTSGSLNEQFF.